This is a list of T cell receptor beta chains from one sample in a study of blood T cell repertoires in COVID-19. Measured with immunoSEQ multiplex PCR; TCRdb has only the in-frame clones, and not every one. The sample records under 200,000 clones, more than 85% being singletons. Sequencing used peripheral blood. Every receptor here comes from a woman older than 75 in a cohort sampled during active or convalescent COVID-19. Both conserved end residues are trimmed from each CDR3. Fields, in order: V gene, CDR3 protein.

TRBV2	ASSGGQTSGNTIY
TRBV7-2	ASSSGLFNSPLH
TRBV2	ASSPGKNTEAF
TRBV5-4	ASSFPGQGVSDTQY
TRBV7-9	ASSPPGMGSPLH
TRBV7-2	ASSLGPRGVGTEAF
TRBV19	ASSTTGLIAGGNEQF
TRBV6-6	ASSPDPRSGLFNEQF
TRBV24-1	ATSDLPSKQVDYGYT
TRBV10-1	ASSEYRTGNNQPQH
TRBV6-5	AYAFSDSDTQY
TRBV15	ATSRDTGFLSGNTIY
TRBV6-2/TRBV6-3	ASSYGLYPYEQY
TRBV6-5	ASSFGQADYT
TRBV18	ASSRDRGGKLF
TRBV5-6	ASSLAGHGTDTQY
TRBV6-1	ASSEALAGIYNEQF
TRBV10-3	AISVRRGEDGELF
TRBV5-1	ASSLRSEAF
TRBV28	ASRTQGLGKNIQY
TRBV7-6	ASSLRQGPRDTQY
TRBV6-1	ASSDPGYNEQF
TRBV29-1	SVESGGVAF
TRBV6-5	ASRLTSGRPDTQY
TRBV30	AWSRGQLNTEAF
TRBV5-8	ASSYAPGQQNNEQF
TRBV6-1	ASSDRAGATDTQY
TRBV5-1	ASRKGQGAFDEQF
TRBV24-1	ATSDIGGQASTGELF
TRBV7-4	ASSLHAGGDCSNQPQH
TRBV10-3	AISESEPPIPGQGRNYGYT
TRBV14	ASSQDPGGTEAF
TRBV6-1	ASSEGPGSSYEQY
TRBV19	ASSNPLQGWNSPLH
TRBV24-1	ATSDPGTGEETQY
TRBV6-2/TRBV6-3	ASSYSWDRDGVTEAF
TRBV18	ASSPTLSSGFPFEQY
TRBV10-3	AISDRGTDTQY
TRBV24-1	ATSRQGSNGYT
TRBV10-3	AIRDPGRRNTGELF
TRBV19	ASSERRNYGYT
TRBV7-9	ASSLLAQETQY
TRBV4-1	ASSPKGVGEDYGYT
TRBV7-2	ASTGQSYSPLH
TRBV19	ASSMESFLEKLF
TRBV28	ASLTDSSYNSPLH
TRBV2	ASKLGQNTGELF
TRBV27	ASSPSTRGTGELF
TRBV3-1/TRBV3-2	ASSRGDQPQH
TRBV18	ASSLGTGLQDTQY
TRBV28	ASSLLSGGALSAGANVLT
TRBV29-1	SVEARTGYGYT